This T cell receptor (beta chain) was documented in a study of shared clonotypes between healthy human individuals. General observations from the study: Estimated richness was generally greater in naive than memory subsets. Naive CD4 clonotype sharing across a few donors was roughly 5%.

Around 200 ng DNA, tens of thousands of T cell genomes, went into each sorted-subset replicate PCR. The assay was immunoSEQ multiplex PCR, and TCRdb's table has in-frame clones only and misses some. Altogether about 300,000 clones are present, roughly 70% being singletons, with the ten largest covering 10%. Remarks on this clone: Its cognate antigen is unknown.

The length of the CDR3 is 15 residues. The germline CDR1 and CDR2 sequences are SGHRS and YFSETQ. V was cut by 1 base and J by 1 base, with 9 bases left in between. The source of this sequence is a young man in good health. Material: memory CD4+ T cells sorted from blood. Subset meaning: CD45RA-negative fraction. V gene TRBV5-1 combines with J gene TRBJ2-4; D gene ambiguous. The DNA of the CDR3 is TGCGCCAGCAGCTTGACTGACCCGGCCAAAAACATTCAGTACTTC. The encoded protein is CASSLTDPAKNIQYF.